This TCR beta chain was obtained from a study of shared clonotypes between healthy human individuals. TCRdb keeps only in-frame clones here, not all; method: immunoSEQ multiplex PCR. The sample lists some 700,000 clones; roughly 87% were seen once. To note about this clone: Antigen unknown.

V dropped 1 base and J dropped 6 bases, with 12 bases sitting between them. The CDR3 is 14 residues long. Germline CDR1 and CDR2: SQVTM and ANQGSEA. Study conclusions and caveats: The researchers took only blood, and tissue repertoires probably look different. Generally, estimated richness proved larger in naive subsets than it did in memory subsets.

The V and J genes are TRBV29-1 and TRBJ2-2; the D call may be TRBD1 or TRBD2 (6 bases each). The sample was memory CD8+ T cells from PBMCs. Described subset: CD45RO+ cells pooled with CCR7-negative TemRA cells. This clonotype was sampled from a man aged 18 to 35 in good health. Some clones in this sample may be carry-over from other donors' samples. In nucleotides, the CDR3 is TGCAGCGTTGAAGTTAGGGGGGAGGCCGGGGAGCTGTTTTTT. Translated: CSVEVRGEAGELFF.